Below, one T cell receptor (beta chain) is given with its context. The table lists this clonotype with a few counts. Its antigen target is currently unknown. It has no much larger one-base neighbor in the sample; base qualities were not kept. Ficoll-Paque density gradient centrifugation was the method used to isolate PBMCs. This record comes from a study of T-cell memory formation after mild COVID-19 (dated by TCRdb to about 2021). Regarding the research as a whole: Most TCR sequence clusters were specific to one of the two donors. T-cell clones expanding and contracting after mild COVID-19 in a couple of donors were tracked by longitudinal TCRalpha and TCRbeta repertoire sequencing. Two young, previously healthy adult volunteers, one female and one male, were included in the cohort.

Beyond this particular receptor, the publication reports: Contracting CD4+ clones turned up mainly in the CM and EM memory subsets, whereas EMRA was where CD8+ clones were enriched. Only a couple of mild cases were covered by the study, and larger cohorts that include severe cases with pre-infection samples were considered necessary. Some responding clones were found in pre-infection memory, which suggests that pre-existing cross-reactive memory T cells took part in the SARS-CoV-2 response. SARS-CoV-2 specificity was not confirmed for the second-wave clones peaking on day 37. From day 15 to 85, contracting clones showed balanced CD4/CD8 phenotypes, whereas a second wave of clones that expanded from day 15 to 37 leaned towards CD4+.

Sequencing was performed on an Illumina NovaSeq 6000. TCRalpha and TCRbeta cDNA libraries were built by 5'RACE with constant-segment primers, adding sample barcodes and unique molecular identifiers. Trizol reagent was used to extract RNA from every sample. Amplification of the libraries took two PCR steps, and the second step added a second sample barcode plus Illumina TruSeq adapters. Libraries were sequenced on an Illumina NovaSeq with 2 x 150 bp paired-end reads. Concerning the study's data processing: With migec v1.2.7, reads were demultiplexed and then collapsed into UMI-guided consensus sequences. Using mixcr v2.1.11, UMI consensuses were aligned to TRA and TRB V and J templates and then assembled into clonotypes. Expanded or contracted clonotypes were those called significant by both edgeR and NoisET, with noise models trained on biological replicates. For edgeR calls, the cutoffs were a false discovery rate-adjusted p below 0.01 and a log2 fold-change threshold of 1. As an exploratory analysis of dynamics, max-normalized trajectories of the 1000 most abundant clonotypes were examined with PCA combined with hierarchical clustering. The CD4 or CD8 phenotype of responding clones was assigned using the separately sequenced CD4+ and CD8+ repertoires. TCRdb's own reprocessing of the public reads used fastp at Q25 and MiXCR and kept productive beta chains. Rows are combined by CDR3 protein, so each entry shows the most common genes and DNA. These V and J calls originate from TCRdb's pipeline instead of the authors' own analysis. This sample gives around 450,000 distinct CDR3 sequences in total; about 20% of them show up just once. The ten largest clones take up 7.5% to 10% of the sample.

A distance of 20 bases separates the germline ends of V and J, which lose 2 bases and 0 bases respectively. Measured from the cysteine to the phenylalanine, the CDR3 is 18 residues long. The CDR3 DNA has 54 bases and is translated from base 1. The sequencing input was PBMCs or a T cell subset sorted from them (not recorded which). The source is an adult woman who had mild COVID-19 (a few samples of this study predate the infection). The sample titles of this study are shuffled in the database, so cell type and time point are left out; the donor was told from shared clones. The V and J segments used are TRBV23-1 and TRBJ2-7, with the D segment identity uncertain. TRBV23-1 is assigned to the ORF class and has an uncertain function. The sequence in DNA is TGCGCCAGCAGTCAAGCCTACCTCGGCAGCCCAGACTCCTACGAGCAGTACTTC. It translates as CASSQAYLGSPDSYEQYF.